This note documents a single T cell receptor beta chain sequence. Its antigen is as yet unknown. The sample is drawn from a study of T cell responses to AZD1222 COVID-19 vaccine. The CDR3 is 17 amino acids. The ends lost 1 base at V and 0 bases at J; junction bases unmatched: 9. Germline V lookup: CDR1 MNHNS, CDR2 SASEGT. Study-level results: Only a handful of AZD1222 recipients were seropositive at baseline. Clonal diversity may have been underestimated, and the donors were mostly white British, with more females than males. There were vaccine-associated CD4 TCRs across spike, dominant at 160-218 and 743-854. Reports say nearly half of spike-specific TCRs go after unmutated variant regions.

The assay was immunoSEQ multiplex PCR, and TCRdb's table has in-frame clones only and misses some. The repertoire includes 150,000 to 250,000 clones, roughly nine tenths of them detected once, and roughly 3.5% sits in the top ten. The specimen comprised peripheral blood, sampled 28 days after the second AZD1222 dose. The rearrangement links TRBV6-1 to TRBJ2-7, with 7 bases matching TRBD2. This receptor was taken from an adult who received the AZD1222 COVID-19 vaccine. The DNA of the CDR3 is TGTGCCAGCAGTGAAGGGGTATCCGGGAGGAGCTCCTACGAGCAGTACTTC. Its protein product is CASSEGVSGRSSYEQYF.